The entry that follows covers one T cell receptor (beta chain) sequence. The source of the sample is a study of blood T cell repertoires in COVID-19. Study at large: COVID-19 samples, acute and convalescent, were from the United States, Italy and Spain.

This CDR3 spans 16 amino acids. V was pared by 3 bases and J by 9 bases, with 12 bases of the junction left unmatched. Germline values: CDR1 SGDLS, CDR2 YYNGEE. Per the original methods: Quantification of nucleated cells was approximated via reference gene primer amplification. Here immunoSEQ multiplex PCR was the method, and the copy in TCRdb shows in-frame clones only, minus some. Clone size and V and J calls were adopted from that table, with D and trimming inferred from the DNA. Of about 50,000 clones listed, approximately 84% are singletons. The chain couples TRBV9 to TRBJ2-2, with 9 bases fitting TRBD1. The receptor's source is a woman of 80 years or more with COVID-19, enrolled during active disease. The material sequenced was peripheral blood. CDR3 DNA: TGTGCCAGCAGCGCGGACAGGGGCCTTCTAAGAAGGGAGCTGTTTTTT. Protein sequence: CASSADRGLLRRELFF. Variable domain in full (rest from reference TRBV9 and TRBJ2-2): DSGVTQTPKHLITATGQRVTLRCSPRSGDLSVYWYQQSLDQGLQFLIQYYNGEERAKGNILERFSAQQFPDLHSELNLSSLELGDSALYFCASSADRGLLRRELFFGEGSRLTVL.